The 25 T cell receptor beta chains in this list originate from one sample, sequenced in a study of T cell responses to AZD1222 COVID-19 vaccine. Repertoires were generated with immunoSEQ multiplex PCR, while TCRdb's copy carries only in-frame clones and drops some. The data show under 150,000 clones, just over 90% seen once. The sample was peripheral blood, taken on day 0 of AZD1222 vaccination. The receptors shown here come from an adult in good health.

The chain recombines TRBV5-1 with TRBJ1-1; D is undetermined. In germline, CDR1 is SGHRS, CDR2 YFSETQ. The CDR3 is made up of 16 amino acids. The V and J ends lost 1 base and 2 bases respectively, with 15 bases between them. This CDR3 is CASSLTSRRTNTEAFF. CDR3 sequence (DNA): TGCGCCAGCAGCTTGACGTCCAGACGCACCAACACTGAAGCTTTCTTT.

The rearrangement joins TRBV5-1 to TRBJ1-1, with 8 nucleotides matching TRBD1. The CDR3 spans 16 residues. Trimming cost V 3 bases and J 6 bases; bases outside gene matches: 13. Per germline, CDR1 SGHRS and CDR2 YFSETQ. The CDR3 nucleotides are TGCGCCAGCAGCTCCACCGGACAGGGAGGAATGTCTGAAGCTTTCTTT. Translating gives CASSSTGQGGMSEAFF.

The V and J genes are TRBV19 and TRBJ2-7; 8 positions agree with TRBD1. V gave up 10 bases and J gave up 5 bases; unmatched junction bases: 7. The CDR3 runs to 12 residues. Germline CDR1 LNHDA, CDR2 SQIVND (reference sequence). CDR3 protein: CATRQGSHEQYF. Written as DNA, the CDR3 is TGTGCCACCCGACAGGGGTCCCACGAGCAGTACTTC.

The V gene is TRBV9, the J gene TRBJ1-6; 9 bases line up with TRBD1. Germline CDR1 reads SGDLS; CDR2 reads YYNGEE. This CDR3 comprises 15 residues. J was trimmed by 10 bases and V by 3 bases; bases with no gene match: 8. The CDR3 protein is CASSDTGTGRSPLHF. CDR3 DNA: TGTGCCAGCAGCGACACCGGGACAGGGCGATCACCCCTCCACTTT.

In this sample, this clone turned up once. The V call is TRBV10-3, the J call TRBJ2-2; D unresolved. V was pared by 6 bases and J by 1 base, with 6 bases between. The CDR3 has 13 amino acids. Per the germline V gene, CDR1 is ENHRY and CDR2 is SYGVKD. CDR3 nucleotides: TGTGCCATCAGCGGCGGGAACACCGGGGAGCTGTTTTTT. The encoded protein is CAISGGNTGELFF.

This rearrangement joins TRBV19 to TRBJ2-2, with TRBD1 identical over 7 bases. Germline V gene sequence: CDR1 LNHDA, CDR2 SQIVND (reference sequence). Unmatched junction bases numbered 8, after V lost 9 bases and J lost 4 bases. The CDR3 runs 14 residues. CDR3 DNA: TGTGCCAGCCAGGGGGTCTGGGGCACCGGGGAGCTGTTTTTT. It codes for CASQGVWGTGELFF.

The chain links TRBV30 to TRBJ2-1, with D perhaps TRBD2 (7 bases). Germline V gene data show CDR1 as GTSNPN and CDR2 as SVGIG (reference sequence). Trimming shortened V by 3 bases and J by 9 bases, and 15 bases separated the two germline ends. The CDR3 sequence is 13 residues long. In DNA, the CDR3 is TGTGCCTGGAGCCTAAGGGGGGGCGCTGAGCAGTTCTTC. Translated: CAWSLRGGAEQFF.

The chain links TRBV19 to TRBJ1-2; D unresolved. V lost 3 bases and J 4 bases, leaving 9 bases between the germline ends. CDR1 is LNHDA, CDR2 SQIVND, per germline (reference sequence). The CDR3 runs 13 residues. The CDR3 loop is CASSIKGTYGYTF. The DNA for the CDR3 is TGTGCCAGTAGTATCAAGGGCACCTATGGCTACACCTTC. The entire variable domain, with the rest obtained from reference TRBV19 and TRBJ1-2, is as follows: DGGITQSPKYLFRKEGQNVTLSCEQNLNHDAMYWYRQDPGQGLRLIYYSQIVNDFQKGDIAEGYSVSREKKESFPLTVTSAQKNPTAFYLCASSIKGTYGYTFGSGTRLTVV.

This clone was observed once. The gene calls are TRBV30 and TRBJ1-4; TRBD1 matches at 12 bases. This CDR3 is built from 17 residues. Germline V gene data show CDR1 as GTSNPN and CDR2 as SVGIG (reference sequence). The V and J ends lost 3 bases and 8 bases, in that order; junction bases with no gene match: 13. The CDR3 region has the DNA TGTGCCTGGAGCCCTACGGGACAGGGGGCGGGGGAGGAAAAACTGTTTTTT. It encodes CAWSPTGQGAGEEKLFF.

V usage is TRBV7-9 and J usage is TRBJ2-5; D call uncertain. Germline values: CDR1 SEHNR, CDR2 FQNEAQ (reference sequence). V was trimmed by 5 bases and J by 6 bases, leaving 10 bases between them. The CDR3 sequence is 12 residues long. The CDR3 spells CASSLNYQTQYF. CDR3 sequence (DNA): TGTGCCAGCAGCCTAAATTACCAGACCCAGTACTTC.

V and J are TRBV30 and TRBJ1-4, with D uncertain. This CDR3 region has 13 residues. The V and J ends lost 3 bases and 5 bases respectively, with 10 bases between them. The germline CDR1 and CDR2 sequences are GTSNPN and SVGIG (reference sequence). The CDR3, as DNA: TGTGCCTGGAGGGCACAAGCAAATGAAAAACTGTTTTTT. Encoded protein: CAWRAQANEKLFF.

The genes are TRBV27 and TRBJ2-3, with D possibly TRBD1 on 5 matching bases. Per the germline V gene, CDR1 is MNHEY and CDR2 is SMNVEV (reference sequence). Between the trimmed V and J ends, which lost 7 bases and 0 bases, there was a span of 14 bases. The length of the CDR3 is 15 residues. This CDR3 reads CASTVQDPSTDTQYF. The CDR3 region has the DNA TGTGCCAGCACAGTACAGGACCCTAGCACAGATACGCAGTATTTT.

The chain links TRBV5-1 to TRBJ2-5; 8 bases align to TRBD2. This CDR3 contains 16 residues. Per germline, CDR1 SGHRS and CDR2 YFSETQ. The J segment lost 8 bases and the V segment lost 7 bases, leaving 19 bases of the junction unmatched. Here the CDR3 DNA reads TGCGCCAGCGGACTCGACGTGAAGGTAGCGGGACTAACCCAGTACTTC. Translated, it gives CASGLDVKVAGLTQYF. Filled out from reference TRBV5-1 and TRBJ2-5, the complete variable domain reads KAGVTQTPRYLIKTRGQQVTLSCSPISGHRSVSWYQQTPGQGLQFLFEYFSETQRNKGNFPGRFSGRQFSNSRSEMNVSTLELGDSALYLCASGLDVKVAGLTQYFGPGTRLLVL.

The chain has TRBV28 and TRBJ2-3, with TRBD2 identical over 13 bases. The CDR3 has 16 amino acids. CDR1 is MDHEN, CDR2 SYDVKM, per germline. J gave up 7 bases and V 5 bases, and 9 bases lay outside the gene matches. The CDR3, as DNA: TGTGCCAGCAGTGTAACTAGCGGGAGGGCCACGTATACGCAGTATTTT. This gives the protein CASSVTSGRATYTQYF.

The CDR3 region is CASSLGHNSGNTIYF. The CDR3 nucleotides read TGTGCCAGTAGTCTCGGTCATAACTCTGGAAACACCATATATTTT. This chain joins TRBV19 and TRBJ1-3; D is ambiguous. The CDR3 is made up of 15 amino acids. In germline, CDR1 is LNHDA, CDR2 SQIVND (reference sequence). Trimming left V 5 bases short and J 0 bases short, with 11 bases between.

A single count supports this clone. This chain links TRBV9 with TRBJ2-7; no clear D. The CDR3 covers 15 residues. From germline, CDR1 is SGDLS and CDR2 YYNGEE. Deletions cut 0 bases from V and 2 bases from J, with 12 bases between. CDR3 sequence reads: CASSVAAEAPYEQYF. The CDR3 coding sequence is TGTGCCAGCAGCGTAGCTGCGGAAGCCCCCTACGAGCAGTACTTC.

This clone was counted once. The V and J genes are TRBV27 and TRBJ1-6, with D possibly TRBD1 on 5 matching bases. This CDR3 has 14 residues. The V end was cut by 5 bases, the J end by 15 bases, with 20 bases between. The germline V gene encodes CDR1 MNHEY and CDR2 SMNVEV (reference sequence). The CDR3, as DNA: TGTGCCAGCAGTGATGCCGGGGCGGGAGGGGTCCTCCACTTT. Translating gives CASSDAGAGGVLHF.

This rearrangement joins TRBV24-1 to TRBJ1-1; 7 nucleotides line up with TRBD1. The germline gives CDR1 KGHDR, CDR2 SFDVKD. The CDR3 runs 17 residues. V was pared by 7 bases and J by 2 bases, with 15 bases of the junction left unmatched. This CDR3 reads CATRRLTGTHPNTEAFF. CDR3 bases: TGTGCCACCAGACGATTGACAGGGACTCACCCTAACACTGAAGCTTTCTTT.

V is TRBV15 and J is TRBJ2-3, with D unresolved. Germline-derived CDR1 and CDR2 are LNHNV and YYDKDF (reference sequence). V dropped 7 bases and J dropped 0 bases, with 11 bases sitting between them. This CDR3 is built from 14 residues. The CDR3 DNA sequence: TGTGCCACCAAGCTTGGCAGAAGCACAGATACGCAGTATTTT. Protein: CATKLGRSTDTQYF.

The CDR3: CAWSSGDREQYF. CDR3 bases: TGTGCCTGGAGTTCTGGGGATCGTGAGCAGTACTTC. The chain is built from TRBV30 and TRBJ2-7; no reliable D call. This CDR3 spans 12 amino acids. CDR1 GTSNPN and CDR2 SVGIG come from the germline V gene (reference sequence). V dropped 2 bases and J dropped 7 bases, with 12 bases sitting between them.

The rearrangement joins TRBV7-8 to TRBJ1-6; 9 bases fit TRBD1. This CDR3 has 14 residues. V was clipped by 5 bases and J by 9 bases; unmatched bases: 5. In germline, CDR1 is SGHVS, CDR2 FQNEAQ. DNA for the CDR3: TGTGCCAGCAGCAGGGACAGGGCGCCTTCACCCCTCCACTTT. Translation: CASSRDRAPSPLHF.

The gene calls are TRBV7-2 and TRBJ2-1; 9 bases are shared with TRBD2. The germline gives CDR1 SGHTA, CDR2 FQGNSA. This CDR3 has 15 residues. V was clipped by 3 bases and J by 2 bases; unmatched bases: 2. In DNA, the CDR3 is TGTGCCAGCAGCTTGTCTAGCGGGACCTACAATGAGCAGTTCTTC. Translation gives CASSLSSGTYNEQFF. Full variable domain (remainder filled in from reference TRBV7-2 and TRBJ2-1): GAGVSQSPSNKVTEKGKDVELRCDPISGHTALYWYRQSLGQGLEFLIYFQGNSAPDKSGLPSDRFSAERTGGSVSTLTIQRTQQEDSAVYLCASSLSSGTYNEQFFGPGTRLTVL.

The chain is built from TRBV4-2 and TRBJ2-6; no reliable D call. V lost 2 bases and J 0 bases, leaving 11 bases between the germline ends. The CDR3 sequence is 17 residues long. Germline V lookup: CDR1 LGHNA, CDR2 YNFKEQ. CDR3 residues: CASSQLTGDSGANVLTF. In DNA form, the CDR3 reads TGTGCCAGCAGCCAATTGACCGGCGACTCTGGGGCCAACGTCCTGACTTTC.

The chain uses TRBV10-3 and TRBJ1-1; perhaps TRBD1 as D (5 bases). V lost 6 bases and J 3 bases, leaving 11 bases between the germline ends. The CDR3 spans 13 residues. CDR1 is ENHRY, CDR2 SYGVKD, per germline. In DNA form, the CDR3 reads TGTGCCATCAGCAGCAGGGTGTACACTGAAGCTTTCTTT. Encoded protein: CAISSRVYTEAFF.

The chain employs TRBV18 and TRBJ1-2; D perhaps matches TRBD1 (6 bases). The CDR3 is 13 residues long. V was cut by 5 bases and J by 8 bases, with 15 bases left in between. Germline V gene sequence: CDR1 KGHSH, CDR2 LQKENI. This CDR3 reads CASSVKQGSGYTF. The DNA of the CDR3 is TGTGCCAGCTCAGTCAAACAGGGTTCGGGCTACACCTTC.